Each of the 16 T cell receptor beta chains below was sequenced from the same sample in a study of blood T cell repertoires in COVID-19. Some clones are missing from TCRdb's copy, which holds only in-frame ones; the method was immunoSEQ multiplex PCR. The table records approximately 360,000 clones, approximately 87% of them present only once. Specimen: PBMCs or T cells enriched from blood (not recorded which). All receptors come from a woman in her 30s with acute COVID-19.

J is TRBJ2-7 and V is TRBV3-1 (or the pseudogene TRBV3-2); TRBD1 might be the D (6 bases). Per the germline V gene, CDR1 is LGHDT and CDR2 is YNNKEL (reference sequence). Trimming left V 4 bases short and J 0 bases short, with 7 bases between. CDR3 length equals 13 residues. CDR3 loop: CASSRTVSYEQYF. Written as DNA, the CDR3 is TGTGCCAGCAGCCGGACAGTCTCCTACGAGCAGTACTTC.

The chain is built from TRBV7-3 and TRBJ2-1, with 10 bases that match TRBD1. This CDR3 contains 16 residues. V was clipped by 5 bases and J by 7 bases; unmatched bases: 11. Germline V lookup: CDR1 SGHTA, CDR2 FQGTGA. This chain's CDR3 is CASSQGAGTGENEQFF. CDR3 nucleotides: TGTGCCAGCAGCCAAGGAGCCGGGACAGGGGAAAATGAGCAGTTCTTC. Looking up the rest from reference TRBV7-3 and TRBJ2-1 gives the full variable domain: GAGVSQTPSNKVTEKGKYVELRCDPISGHTALYWYRQSLGQGPEFLIYFQGTGAADDSGLPNDRFFAVRPEGSVSTLKIQRTERGDSAVYLCASSQGAGTGENEQFFGPGTRLTVL.

The chain uses TRBV7-9 and TRBJ1-1; D remains ambiguous. This CDR3 has 13 residues. Germline V gene lookup returns CDR1 SEHNR and CDR2 FQNEAQ (reference sequence). Trimming removed 4 bases from V and 4 bases from J, with 10 bases in between. In nucleotides, the CDR3 is TGTGCCAGCAGCTCGACACTGGGCACTGAAGCTTTCTTT. This gives the protein CASSSTLGTEAFF.

The CDR3, as DNA: TGTGCCAGCCGGAGACAGGGCTTGAGGACTGAAGCTTTCTTT. Amino acids: CASRRQGLRTEAFF. This chain uses TRBV2 with TRBJ1-1; the match to TRBD1 covers 7 bases. In germline, CDR1 is SNHLY, CDR2 FYNNEI. Trimming removed 8 bases from V and 5 bases from J; junction bases left unmatched: 11. There are 14 residues in the CDR3.

This rearrangement joins TRBV7-2 to TRBJ1-1; D is possibly TRBD1 (5 bases). The V end lost 1 base, the J end lost 8 bases, and 11 bases lay between the germline ends. Germline CDR1 and CDR2: SGHTA and FQGNSA. The CDR3 contains 13 residues. The CDR3: CASSLETGQEAFF. Here the CDR3 DNA reads TGTGCCAGCAGCTTAGAAACTGGACAAGAAGCTTTCTTT.

The rearrangement joins TRBV2 to TRBJ2-1; possibly TRBD1 for D (5 bases). V lost 8 bases, J lost 0 bases, and 8 bases lay in between. CDR1 is SNHLY, CDR2 FYNNEI, per germline. The length of the CDR3 is 13 residues. In DNA, the CDR3 is TGTGCCAGCGGGGCAAGCTCCTACAATGAGCAGTTCTTC. It specifies CASGASSYNEQFF.

This clone showed up just once. V usage is TRBV7-2 and J usage is TRBJ1-2; 7 nucleotides match TRBD1. Trimming took 5 bases from V and 8 from J; bases not matched to a gene: 11. CDR1 and CDR2 (germline): SGHTA, FQGNSA. The length of the CDR3 is 14 residues. CDR3 nucleotide sequence: TGTGCCAGCAGCGTTACCGGGACAGCAAGGGGCTACACCTTC. Encoded protein: CASSVTGTARGYTF.

The chain recombines TRBV7-3 with TRBJ2-1; 7 bases are shared with TRBD1. The CDR3 is 14 amino acids. Germline V gene lookup returns CDR1 SGHTA and CDR2 FQGTGA. V shed 5 bases, J shed 8 bases, and the junction held 9 bases outside the gene matches. CDR3 in amino acids: CASSQRTGWDEQFF. The CDR3 nucleotides read TGTGCCAGCAGCCAGAGGACAGGCTGGGATGAGCAGTTCTTC.

The chain carries TRBV6-2 or TRBV6-3 and TRBJ2-3; D is possibly TRBD2 (6 bases). The V end lost 1 base, the J end lost 3 bases, and 11 bases lay between the germline ends. The CDR3 runs 15 residues. From germline, CDR1 is MNHEY and CDR2 SVGEGT. CDR3 nucleotides: TGTGCCAGCAGTTACTTAGGGACTCTTACAGATACGCAGTATTTT. Translated: CASSYLGTLTDTQYF.

The V and J genes are TRBV4-2 and TRBJ1-1; D not certain. The germline V gene has CDR1 LGHNA and CDR2 YNFKEQ. This CDR3 is 13 amino acids long. V was clipped by 0 bases and J by 5 bases, with 7 bases between them. This CDR3 reads CASSQEIATEAFF. For the CDR3, the DNA is TGTGCCAGCAGCCAAGAGATCGCGACTGAAGCTTTCTTT.

This clone has only a few counts. The rearrangement uses TRBV6-2 or TRBV6-3 and TRBJ2-7; weak D call: TRBD2 (7 bases). The CDR3 consists of 16 residues. In germline, CDR1 is MNHEY, CDR2 SVGEGT. The V and J ends lost 3 bases and 0 bases respectively, with 15 bases between them. CDR3 coding DNA: TGTGCCAGCAGTTATAGGGGGGGGCCTCTCTCCTACGAGCAGTACTTC. Amino acid sequence: CASSYRGGPLSYEQYF.

The chain combines TRBV7-2 with TRBJ2-3, with D possibly TRBD1 on 6 matching bases. The CDR3 totals 14 residues. Trimming stripped 5 bases from V and 3 bases from J, with 12 bases between. In germline, CDR1 is SGHTA, CDR2 FQGNSA. For the CDR3, the DNA is TGTGCCAGCAGCCCAGGGGTTAGGACAGATACGCAGTATTTT. Protein sequence: CASSPGVRTDTQYF.

On this clone: This sample also contains other DNA sequences that code for the same CDR3. The chain uses TRBV24-1 and TRBJ2-1; 7 bases map to TRBD2. In germline, CDR1 is KGHDR, CDR2 SFDVKD. Trimming took 3 bases from V and 4 from J; bases not matched to a gene: 5. This CDR3 is 15 amino acids long. CDR3: CATSDPGGSYNEQFF. The CDR3, as DNA: TGTGCCACCAGTGATCCCGGGGGGTCATACAATGAGCAGTTCTTC.

This chain links TRBV10-3 with TRBJ2-1; TRBD1 agrees at 10 bases. Germline values: CDR1 ENHRY, CDR2 SYGVKD. With V trimmed by 10 bases and J by 2 bases, 2 bases remained unmatched. The CDR3 extends over 13 amino acids. As DNA, the CDR3 is TGTGCCACCGACAGGGGGCCCTACAATGAGCAGTTCTTC. Residues: CATDRGPYNEQFF.

This rearrangement joins TRBV4-1 to TRBJ2-7; a possible D gene is TRBD1 (6 bases). Looked up from germline, CDR1 is MGHRA and CDR2 is YSYEKL. V was cut by 1 base and J by 3 bases, with 13 bases left in between. The CDR3 covers 15 residues. The CDR3 nucleotides are TGCGCCAGCAGCCAAGGTCAGGACAGAGTCTACGAGCAGTACTTC. This translates into CASSQGQDRVYEQYF.

This clone has just one count. The chain recombines TRBV27 with TRBJ1-1; D gene ambiguous. The germline V gene encodes CDR1 MNHEY and CDR2 SMNVEV (reference sequence). This CDR3 region has 16 residues. V was cut by 3 bases and J by 0 bases, with 14 bases left in between. CDR3 nucleotides: TGTGCCAGCAGTTTGCAGGCGCGAGTTATGAACACTGAAGCTTTCTTT. Amino acids: CASSLQARVMNTEAFF.